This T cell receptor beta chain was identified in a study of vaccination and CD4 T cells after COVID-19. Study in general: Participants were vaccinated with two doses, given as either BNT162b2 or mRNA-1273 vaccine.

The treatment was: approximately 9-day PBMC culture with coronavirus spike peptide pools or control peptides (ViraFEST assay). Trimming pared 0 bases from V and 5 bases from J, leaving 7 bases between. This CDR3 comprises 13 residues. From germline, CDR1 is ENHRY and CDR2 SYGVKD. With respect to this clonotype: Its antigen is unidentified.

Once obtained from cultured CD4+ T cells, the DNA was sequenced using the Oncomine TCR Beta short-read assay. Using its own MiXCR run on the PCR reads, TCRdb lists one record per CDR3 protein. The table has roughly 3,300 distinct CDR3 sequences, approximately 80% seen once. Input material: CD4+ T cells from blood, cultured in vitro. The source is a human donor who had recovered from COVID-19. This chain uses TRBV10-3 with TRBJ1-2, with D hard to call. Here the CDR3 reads CAISESTWYGYTF. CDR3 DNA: TGTGCCATCAGTGAGTCGACCTGGTATGGCTACACCTTC.